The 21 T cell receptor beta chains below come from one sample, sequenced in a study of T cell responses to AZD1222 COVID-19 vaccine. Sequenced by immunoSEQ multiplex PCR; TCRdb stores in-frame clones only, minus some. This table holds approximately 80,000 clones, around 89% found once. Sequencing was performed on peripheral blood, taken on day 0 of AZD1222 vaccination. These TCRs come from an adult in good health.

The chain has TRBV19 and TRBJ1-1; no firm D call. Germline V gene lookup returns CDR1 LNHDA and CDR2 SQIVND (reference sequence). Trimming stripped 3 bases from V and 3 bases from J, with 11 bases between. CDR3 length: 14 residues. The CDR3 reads CASSIGQAYTEAFF. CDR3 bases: TGTGCCAGTAGTATTGGGCAGGCTTACACTGAAGCTTTCTTT.

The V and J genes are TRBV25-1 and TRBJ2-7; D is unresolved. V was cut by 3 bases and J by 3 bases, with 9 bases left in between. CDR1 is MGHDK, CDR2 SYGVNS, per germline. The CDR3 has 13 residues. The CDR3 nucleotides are TGTGCCAGCAGTGAGAACAGAAACTACGAGCAGTACTTC. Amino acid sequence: CASSENRNYEQYF.

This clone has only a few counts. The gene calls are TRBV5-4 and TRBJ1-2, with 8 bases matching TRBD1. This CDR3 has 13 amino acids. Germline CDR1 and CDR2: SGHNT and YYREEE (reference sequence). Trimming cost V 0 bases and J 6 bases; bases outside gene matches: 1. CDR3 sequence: CASSLVTGDGYTF. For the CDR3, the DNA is TGTGCCAGCAGCTTGGTGACAGGGGATGGCTACACCTTC.

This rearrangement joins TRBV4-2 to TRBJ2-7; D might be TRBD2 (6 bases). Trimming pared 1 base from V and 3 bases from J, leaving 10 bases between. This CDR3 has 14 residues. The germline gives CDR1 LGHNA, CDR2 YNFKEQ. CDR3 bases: TGTGCCAGCAGCCAAGGAGTCGGGGGCTACGAGCAGTACTTC. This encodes CASSQGVGGYEQYF.

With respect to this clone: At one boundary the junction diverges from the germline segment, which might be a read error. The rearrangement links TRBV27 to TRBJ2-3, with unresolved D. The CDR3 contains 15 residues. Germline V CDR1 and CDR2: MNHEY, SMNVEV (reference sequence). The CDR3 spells CASSLLGISKDTQYF. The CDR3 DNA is TGTGCCAGCAGTTTATTAGGGATCAGCAAAGATACGCAGTATTTT.

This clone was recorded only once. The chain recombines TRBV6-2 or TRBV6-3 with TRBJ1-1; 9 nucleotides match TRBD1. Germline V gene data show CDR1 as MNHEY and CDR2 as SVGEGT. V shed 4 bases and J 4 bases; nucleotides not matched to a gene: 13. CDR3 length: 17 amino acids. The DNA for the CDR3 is TGTGCCAGCAGTTCTAGACAGGGGGGAAGGACAGGCACTGAAGCTTTCTTT. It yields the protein CASSSRQGGRTGTEAFF.

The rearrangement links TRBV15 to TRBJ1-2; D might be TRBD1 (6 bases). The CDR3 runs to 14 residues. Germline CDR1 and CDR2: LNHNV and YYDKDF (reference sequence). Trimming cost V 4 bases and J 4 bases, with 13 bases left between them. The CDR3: CATSTGDRLYGYTF. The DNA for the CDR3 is TGTGCCACCAGCACTGGAGACAGGCTCTATGGCTACACCTTC.

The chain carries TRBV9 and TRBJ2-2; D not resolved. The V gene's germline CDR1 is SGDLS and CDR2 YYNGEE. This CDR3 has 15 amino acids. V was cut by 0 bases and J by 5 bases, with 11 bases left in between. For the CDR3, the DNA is TGTGCCAGCAGCGTAGTTCCTGAGAGGACCGGGGAGCTGTTTTTT. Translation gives CASSVVPERTGELFF.

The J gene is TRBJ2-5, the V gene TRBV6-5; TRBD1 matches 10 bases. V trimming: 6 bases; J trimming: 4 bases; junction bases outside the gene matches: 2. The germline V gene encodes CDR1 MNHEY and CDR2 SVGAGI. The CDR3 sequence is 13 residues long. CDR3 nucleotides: TGTGCCAGCAGGGGACAGGGGATAGAGACCCAGTACTTC. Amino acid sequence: CASRGQGIETQYF.

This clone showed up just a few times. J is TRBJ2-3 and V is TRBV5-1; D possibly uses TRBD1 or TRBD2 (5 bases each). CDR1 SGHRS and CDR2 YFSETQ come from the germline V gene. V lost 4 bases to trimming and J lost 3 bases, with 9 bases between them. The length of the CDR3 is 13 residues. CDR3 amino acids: CASSEGSTDTQYF. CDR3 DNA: TGCGCCAGCAGCGAGGGGTCGACAGATACGCAGTATTTT.

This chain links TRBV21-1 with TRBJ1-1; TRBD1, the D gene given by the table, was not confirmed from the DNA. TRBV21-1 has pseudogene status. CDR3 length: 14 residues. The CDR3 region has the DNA TGTGCCAGCATACCGCACAGGGGTTACACTGAAGCTTTCTTT. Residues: CASIPHRGYTEAFF.

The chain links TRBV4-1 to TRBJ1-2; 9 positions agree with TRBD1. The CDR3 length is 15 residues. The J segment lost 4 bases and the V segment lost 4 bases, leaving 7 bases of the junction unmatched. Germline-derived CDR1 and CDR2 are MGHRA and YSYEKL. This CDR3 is CASSPRQGDFYGYTF. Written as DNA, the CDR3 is TGCGCCAGCAGCCCTCGACAGGGGGACTTCTATGGCTACACCTTC.

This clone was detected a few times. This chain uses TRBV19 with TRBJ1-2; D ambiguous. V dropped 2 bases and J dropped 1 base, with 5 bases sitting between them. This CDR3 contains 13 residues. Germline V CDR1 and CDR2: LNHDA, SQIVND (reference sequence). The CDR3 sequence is CASSILSNYGYTF. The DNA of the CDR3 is TGTGCCAGTAGTATACTCAGTAACTATGGCTACACCTTC.

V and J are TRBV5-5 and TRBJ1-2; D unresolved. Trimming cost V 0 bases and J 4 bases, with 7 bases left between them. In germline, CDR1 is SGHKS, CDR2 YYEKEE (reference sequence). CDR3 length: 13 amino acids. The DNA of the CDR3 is TGTGCCAGCAGCTTGGGACTCCTCTATGGCTACACCTTC. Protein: CASSLGLLYGYTF.

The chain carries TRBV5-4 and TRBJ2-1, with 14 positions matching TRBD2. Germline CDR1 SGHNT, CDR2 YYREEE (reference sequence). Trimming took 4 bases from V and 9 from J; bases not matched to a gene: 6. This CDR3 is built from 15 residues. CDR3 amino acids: CASSLGTSGGGEQFF. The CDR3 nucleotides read TGTGCCAGCAGCCTCGGGACTAGCGGGGGAGGTGAGCAGTTCTTC.

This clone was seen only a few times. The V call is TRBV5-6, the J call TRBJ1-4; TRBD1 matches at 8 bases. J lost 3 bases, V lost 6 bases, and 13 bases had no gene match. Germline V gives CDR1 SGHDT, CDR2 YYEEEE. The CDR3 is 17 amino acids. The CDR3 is CASIKLQGAKANEKLFF. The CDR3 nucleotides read TGTGCCAGCATCAAGCTCCAGGGGGCCAAAGCTAATGAAAAACTGTTTTTT. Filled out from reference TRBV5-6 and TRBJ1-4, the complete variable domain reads DAGVTQSPTHLIKTRGQQVTLRCSPKSGHDTVSWYQQALGQGPQFIFQYYEEEERQRGNFPDRFSGHQFPNYSSELNVNALLLGDSALYLCASIKLQGAKANEKLFFGSGTQLSVL.

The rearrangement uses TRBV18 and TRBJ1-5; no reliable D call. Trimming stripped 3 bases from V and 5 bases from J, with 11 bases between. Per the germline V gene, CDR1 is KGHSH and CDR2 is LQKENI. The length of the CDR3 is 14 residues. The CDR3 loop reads CASSPGIGDQPQHF. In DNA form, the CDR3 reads TGTGCCAGCTCACCCGGGATCGGGGATCAGCCCCAGCATTTT.

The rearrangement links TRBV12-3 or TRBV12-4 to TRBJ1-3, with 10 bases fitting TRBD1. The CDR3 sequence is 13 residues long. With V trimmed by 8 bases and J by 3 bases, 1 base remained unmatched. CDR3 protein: CASGTGVGNTIYF. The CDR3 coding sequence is TGTGCCAGCGGGACAGGGGTTGGAAACACCATATATTTT.

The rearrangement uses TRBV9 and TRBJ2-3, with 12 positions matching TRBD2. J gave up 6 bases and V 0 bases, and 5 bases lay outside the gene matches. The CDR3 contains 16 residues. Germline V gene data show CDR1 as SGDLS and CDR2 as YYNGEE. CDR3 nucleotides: TGTGCCAGCAGCGTAGTACTAGCGGGGGGTAGGGATACGCAGTATTTT. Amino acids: CASSVVLAGGRDTQYF. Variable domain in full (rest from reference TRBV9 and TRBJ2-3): DSGVTQTPKHLITATGQRVTLRCSPRSGDLSVYWYQQSLDQGLQFLIQYYNGEERAKGNILERFSAQQFPDLHSELNLSSLELGDSALYFCASSVVLAGGRDTQYFGPGTRLTVL.

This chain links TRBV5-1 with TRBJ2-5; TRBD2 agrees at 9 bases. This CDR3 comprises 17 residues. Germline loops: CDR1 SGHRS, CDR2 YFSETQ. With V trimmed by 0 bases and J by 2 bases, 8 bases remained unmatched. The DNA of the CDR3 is TGCGCCAGCAGCTTGGGTGGTAGCGGGGGTGCACAAGAGACCCAGTACTTC. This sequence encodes CASSLGGSGGAQETQYF. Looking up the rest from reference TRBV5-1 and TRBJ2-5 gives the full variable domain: KAGVTQTPRYLIKTRGQQVTLSCSPISGHRSVSWYQQTPGQGLQFLFEYFSETQRNKGNFPGRFSGRQFSNSRSEMNVSTLELGDSALYLCASSLGGSGGAQETQYFGPGTRLLVL.

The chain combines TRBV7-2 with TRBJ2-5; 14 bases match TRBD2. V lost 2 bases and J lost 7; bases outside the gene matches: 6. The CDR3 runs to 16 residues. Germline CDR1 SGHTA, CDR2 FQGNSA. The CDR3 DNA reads TGTGCCAGCAGCTTAAGGACTAGCGGGGGGTATGGGACCCAGTACTTC. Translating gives CASSLRTSGGYGTQYF.